One and the same sample provided the 5 T cell receptor beta chains below, sequenced in a study of OX40 agonist ivuxolimab in advanced cancers. The protocol was immunoSEQ multiplex PCR, while the TCRdb copy is restricted to in-frame clones and leaves out a portion. The data show 80,000 to 100,000 clones, approximately 90% seen once. Sample: CD4+ or CD8+ T cells sorted from blood, taken in a trial of the OX40 agonist ivuxolimab. The origin of the receptors is an adult with an advanced solid tumor such as melanoma, head and neck, liver or kidney cancer.

The chain joins TRBV15 to TRBJ2-1; the match to TRBD2 covers 12 bases. V was pared by 0 bases and J by 6 bases, with 9 bases of the junction left unmatched. CDR1 LNHNV and CDR2 YYDKDF come from the germline V gene (reference sequence). The CDR3 length is 18 residues. CDR3: CATSRDDRLAGVLNEQFF. The CDR3 DNA reads TGTGCCACCAGCAGAGATGATCGACTAGCGGGAGTCCTCAATGAGCAGTTCTTC. Full variable domain (remainder filled in from reference TRBV15 and TRBJ2-1): DAMVIQNPRYQVTQFGKPVTLSCSQTLNHNVMYWYQQKSSQAPKLLFHYYDKDFNNEADTPDNFQSRRPNTSFCFLDIRSPGLGDTAMYLCATSRDDRLAGVLNEQFFGPGTRLTVL.

This clone has a single count. This chain uses TRBV6-4 with TRBJ2-1; a weak D match, TRBD1 (6 bases). V was pared by 6 bases and J by 5 bases, with 23 bases between. CDR1 and CDR2 (germline): MRHNA, SNTAGT. The CDR3 sequence is 17 residues long. CDR3 nucleotides: TGTGCCAGCAGGGCTTCACAGGGAAGGGAACGGGACAATGAGCAGTTCTTC. As protein: CASRASQGRERDNEQFF.

The genes are TRBV7-8 and TRBJ2-4; TRBD2 might be the D (5 bases). The CDR3 is 15 residues long. Trimming took off 5 bases at V and 8 bases at J, with 19 bases between the two ends. Germline V gene data show CDR1 as SGHVS and CDR2 as FQNEAQ. CDR3 sequence: CASSPARGRLDIQYF. CDR3 sequence (DNA): TGTGCCAGCAGCCCCGCCCGAGGGAGATTGGACATTCAGTACTTC.

The chain joins TRBV28 to TRBJ2-3; 8 bases fit TRBD1. V lost 3 bases, J lost 0 bases, and 11 bases stayed unmatched. Germline V gene sequence: CDR1 MDHEN, CDR2 SYDVKM. The CDR3 consists of 18 residues. This CDR3 is CASSFSRRRDRSTDTQYF. The CDR3 bases are TGTGCCAGCAGTTTTTCCCGGCGGAGGGACAGGAGCACAGATACGCAGTATTTT.

This clone appeared once. The CDR3 DNA follows: TGCGCCAGCAGCTTGGTTGCGGGAGGCGGGGAGACCCAGTACTTC. Translating it yields CASSLVAGGGETQYF. The genes are TRBV5-1 and TRBJ2-5, with 8 bases identical to TRBD2. CDR3 size: 15 residues. Per germline, CDR1 SGHRS and CDR2 YFSETQ. The trim removed 0 bases at V and 5 bases at J, leaving 6 bases unmatched.